This TCR beta chain was captured by sequencing in a study of T cells in Graves' hyperthyroidism and ophthalmopathy. Study-wide results and caveats: A model using 13 V-J features told ophthalmopathy apart from stable hyperthyroidism. Within blood appeared most thyroid clonotypes that had expanded above 0.001.

Researchers amplified the TCR beta CDR3 regions from RNA transcripts. A set of HTBI primers served as the primers for a first-round RT-PCR of the TCR CDR3. Using its own MiXCR run on the multiplex PCR reads, TCRdb lists one record per CDR3 protein. The sample holds hundreds of thousands of distinct CDR3 sequences; around 42% are singletons and the top ten take roughly 8.2%. Stable Graves' hyperthyroidism meant no ophthalmopathy progression within 18 months. The study enrolled patients aged 18 to 65 with newly diagnosed hyperthyroidism of under 2 months' duration. As concerns this clonotype: Its antigen remains unknown.

V lost 6 bases and J lost 4, with 16 bases in between. CDR3 length equals 15 residues. Germline lookup yields CDR1 LNHDA and CDR2 SQIVND (reference sequence). The receptor comes from a young woman with Graves' hyperthyroidism. The chain recombines TRBV19 with TRBJ1-5; D is uncertain. The sequencing sample was made of peripheral blood or thyroid tissue (not recorded which). The CDR3 loop reads CASSPSGWGNQPQHF. The CDR3 DNA follows: TGTGCCAGTAGCCCCTCGGGTTGGGGAAATCAGCCCCAGCATTTT. Full variable domain (rest looked up from reference TRBV19 and TRBJ1-5): DGGITQSPKYLFRKEGQNVTLSCEQNLNHDAMYWYRQDPGQGLRLIYYSQIVNDFQKGDIAEGYSVSREKKESFPLTVTSAQKNPTAFYLCASSPSGWGNQPQHFGDGTRLSIL.